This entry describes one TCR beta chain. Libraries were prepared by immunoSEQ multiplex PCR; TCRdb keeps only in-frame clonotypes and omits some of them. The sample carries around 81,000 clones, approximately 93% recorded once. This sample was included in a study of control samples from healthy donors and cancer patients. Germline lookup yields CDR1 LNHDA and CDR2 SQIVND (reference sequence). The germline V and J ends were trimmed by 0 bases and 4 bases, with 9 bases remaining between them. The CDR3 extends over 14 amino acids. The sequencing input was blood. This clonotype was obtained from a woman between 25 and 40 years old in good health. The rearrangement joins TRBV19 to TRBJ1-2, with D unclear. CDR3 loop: CASSIDQSLYGYTF. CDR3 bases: TGTGCCAGTAGTATAGATCAATCCCTCTATGGCTACACCTTC.